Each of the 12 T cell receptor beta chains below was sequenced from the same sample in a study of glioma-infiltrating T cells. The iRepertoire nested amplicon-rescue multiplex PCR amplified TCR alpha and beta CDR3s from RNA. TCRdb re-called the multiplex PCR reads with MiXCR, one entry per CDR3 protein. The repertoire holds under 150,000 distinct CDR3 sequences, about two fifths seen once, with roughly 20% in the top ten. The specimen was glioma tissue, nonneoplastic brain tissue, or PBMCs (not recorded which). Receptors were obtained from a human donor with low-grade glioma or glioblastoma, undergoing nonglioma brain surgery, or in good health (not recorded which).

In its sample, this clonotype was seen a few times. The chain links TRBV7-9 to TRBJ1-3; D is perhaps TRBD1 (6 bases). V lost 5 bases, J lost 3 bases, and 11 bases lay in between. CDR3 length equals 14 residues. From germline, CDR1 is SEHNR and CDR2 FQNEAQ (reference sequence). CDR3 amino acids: CASSLPGHGNTIYF. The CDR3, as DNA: TGTGCCAGCAGCCTACCGGGACATGGAAACACCATATATTTT.

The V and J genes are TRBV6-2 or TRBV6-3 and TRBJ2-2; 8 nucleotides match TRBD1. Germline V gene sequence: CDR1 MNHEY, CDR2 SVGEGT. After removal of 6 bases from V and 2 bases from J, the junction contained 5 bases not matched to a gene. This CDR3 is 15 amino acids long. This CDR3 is CASRPTGANTGELFF. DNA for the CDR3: TGTGCCAGCAGACCGACAGGGGCCAACACCGGGGAGCTGTTTTTT.

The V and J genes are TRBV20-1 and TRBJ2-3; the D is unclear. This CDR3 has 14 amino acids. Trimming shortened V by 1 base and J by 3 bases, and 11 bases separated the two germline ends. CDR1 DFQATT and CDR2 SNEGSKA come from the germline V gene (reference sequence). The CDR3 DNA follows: TGCAGTGCTAGAGTTCCTGGCAGTACAGATACGCAGTATTTT. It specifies CSARVPGSTDTQYF.

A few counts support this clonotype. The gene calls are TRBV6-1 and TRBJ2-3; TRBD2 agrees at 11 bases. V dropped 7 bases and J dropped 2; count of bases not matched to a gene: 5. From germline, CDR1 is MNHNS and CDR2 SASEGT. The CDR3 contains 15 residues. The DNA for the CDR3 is TGTGCCAGCACTATTAGCGGGAGGGCCACAGATACGCAGTATTTT. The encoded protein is CASTISGRATDTQYF.

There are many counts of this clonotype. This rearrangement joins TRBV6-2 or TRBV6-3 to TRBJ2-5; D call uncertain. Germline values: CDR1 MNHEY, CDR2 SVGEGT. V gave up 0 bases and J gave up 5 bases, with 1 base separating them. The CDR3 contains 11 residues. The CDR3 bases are TGTGCCAGCAGTTACTCGGAGACCCAGTACTTC. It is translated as CASSYSETQYF.

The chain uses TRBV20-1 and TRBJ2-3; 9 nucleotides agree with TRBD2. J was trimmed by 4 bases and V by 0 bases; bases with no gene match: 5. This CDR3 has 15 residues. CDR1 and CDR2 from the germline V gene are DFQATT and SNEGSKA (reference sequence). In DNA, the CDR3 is TGCAGTGCTAGAGATGTAGCGGGAGTTGCAGATACGCAGTATTTT. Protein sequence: CSARDVAGVADTQYF.

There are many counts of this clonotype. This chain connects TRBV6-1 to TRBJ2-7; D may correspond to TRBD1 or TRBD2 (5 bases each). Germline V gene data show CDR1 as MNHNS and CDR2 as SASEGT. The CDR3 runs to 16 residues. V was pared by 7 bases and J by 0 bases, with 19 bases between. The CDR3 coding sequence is TGTGCCAGCACCAAAACGGCGCCAGGGAGCTCCTACGAGCAGTACTTC. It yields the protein CASTKTAPGSSYEQYF.

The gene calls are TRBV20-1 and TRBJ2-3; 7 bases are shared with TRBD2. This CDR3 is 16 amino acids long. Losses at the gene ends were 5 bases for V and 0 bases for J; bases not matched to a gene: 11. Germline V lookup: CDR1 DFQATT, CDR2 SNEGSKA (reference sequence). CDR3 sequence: CSAPKGGGTSTDTQYF. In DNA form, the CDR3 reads TGCAGTGCTCCTAAGGGCGGGGGTACTAGCACAGATACGCAGTATTTT.

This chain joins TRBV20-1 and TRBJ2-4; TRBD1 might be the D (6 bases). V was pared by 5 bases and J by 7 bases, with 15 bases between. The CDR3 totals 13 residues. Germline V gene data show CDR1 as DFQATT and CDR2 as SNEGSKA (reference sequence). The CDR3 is CSAAEQGSNIQYF. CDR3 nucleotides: TGCAGTGCTGCGGAACAGGGATCCAACATTCAGTACTTC.

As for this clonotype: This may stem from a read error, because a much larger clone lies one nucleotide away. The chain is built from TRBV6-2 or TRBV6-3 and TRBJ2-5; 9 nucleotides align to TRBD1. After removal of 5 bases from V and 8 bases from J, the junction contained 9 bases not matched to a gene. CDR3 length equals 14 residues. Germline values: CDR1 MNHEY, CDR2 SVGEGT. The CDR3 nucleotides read TGTGCCAGCAGTGGAGGACAGGGGAGAGACACCCAGTACTTC. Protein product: CASSGGQGRDTQYF.

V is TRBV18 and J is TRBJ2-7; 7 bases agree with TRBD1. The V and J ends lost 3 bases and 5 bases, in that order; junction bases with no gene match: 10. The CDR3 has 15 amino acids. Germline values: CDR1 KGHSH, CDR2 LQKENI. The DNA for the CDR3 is TGTGCCAGCTCACCTACCGGGACAGAGGTTAACGAGCAGTACTTC. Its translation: CASSPTGTEVNEQYF.

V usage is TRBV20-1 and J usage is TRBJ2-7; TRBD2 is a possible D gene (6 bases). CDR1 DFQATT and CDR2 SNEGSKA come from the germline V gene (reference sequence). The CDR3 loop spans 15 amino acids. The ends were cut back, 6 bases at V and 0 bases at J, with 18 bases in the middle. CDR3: CSAPRDGSNSYEQYF. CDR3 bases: TGCAGTGCACCGCGGGACGGATCAAACTCCTACGAGCAGTACTTC.